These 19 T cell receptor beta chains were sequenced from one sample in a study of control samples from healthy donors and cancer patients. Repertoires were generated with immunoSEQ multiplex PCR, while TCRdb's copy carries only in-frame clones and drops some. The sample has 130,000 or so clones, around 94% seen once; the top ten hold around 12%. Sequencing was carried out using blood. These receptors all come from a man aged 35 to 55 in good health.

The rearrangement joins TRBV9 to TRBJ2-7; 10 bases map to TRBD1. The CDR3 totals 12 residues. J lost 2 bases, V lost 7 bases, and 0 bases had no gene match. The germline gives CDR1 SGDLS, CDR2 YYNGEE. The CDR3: CASGQGAYEQYF. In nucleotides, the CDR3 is TGTGCCAGCGGACAGGGGGCCTACGAGCAGTACTTC. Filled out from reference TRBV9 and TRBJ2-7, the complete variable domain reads DSGVTQTPKHLITATGQRVTLRCSPRSGDLSVYWYQQSLDQGLQFLIQYYNGEERAKGNILERFSAQQFPDLHSELNLSSLELGDSALYFCASGQGAYEQYFGPGTRLTVT.

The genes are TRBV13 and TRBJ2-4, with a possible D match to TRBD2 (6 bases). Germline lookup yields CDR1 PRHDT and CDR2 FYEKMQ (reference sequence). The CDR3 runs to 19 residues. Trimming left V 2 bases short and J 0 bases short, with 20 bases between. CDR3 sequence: CASSLLAWRGVEAKNIQYF. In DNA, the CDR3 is TGTGCCAGCAGCTTATTGGCCTGGCGGGGCGTGGAAGCCAAAAACATTCAGTACTTC.

The CDR3 reads CASSVGTSGGQETQYF. The CDR3 region has the DNA TGTGCCAGCAGCGTAGGCACTAGCGGGGGCCAAGAGACCCAGTACTTC. This chain links TRBV9 with TRBJ2-5; 11 nucleotides agree with TRBD2. The CDR3 consists of 16 residues. V gave up 0 bases and J gave up 1 base; unmatched junction bases: 2. Germline V gene lookup returns CDR1 SGDLS and CDR2 YYNGEE.

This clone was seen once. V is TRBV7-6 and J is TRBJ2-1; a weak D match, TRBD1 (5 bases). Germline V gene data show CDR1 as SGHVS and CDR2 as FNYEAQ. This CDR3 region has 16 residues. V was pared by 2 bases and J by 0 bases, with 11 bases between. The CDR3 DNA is TGTGCCAGCAGCTTAAGGGGTTTGGGCTCCTACAATGAGCAGTTCTTC. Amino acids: CASSLRGLGSYNEQFF.

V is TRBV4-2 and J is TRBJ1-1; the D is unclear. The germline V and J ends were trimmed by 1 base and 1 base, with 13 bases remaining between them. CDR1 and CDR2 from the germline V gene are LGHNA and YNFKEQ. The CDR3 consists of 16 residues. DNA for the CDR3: TGTGCCAGCAGCCAAGCCAGAGCAAGTCAGAACACTGAAGCTTTCTTT. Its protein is CASSQARASQNTEAFF.

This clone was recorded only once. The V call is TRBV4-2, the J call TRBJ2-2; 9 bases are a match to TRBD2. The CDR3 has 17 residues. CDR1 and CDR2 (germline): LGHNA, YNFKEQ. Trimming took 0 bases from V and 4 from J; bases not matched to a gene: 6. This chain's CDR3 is CASSQEWLAGSTGELFF. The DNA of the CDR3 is TGTGCCAGCAGCCAAGAGTGGCTAGCGGGGAGCACCGGGGAGCTGTTTTTT.

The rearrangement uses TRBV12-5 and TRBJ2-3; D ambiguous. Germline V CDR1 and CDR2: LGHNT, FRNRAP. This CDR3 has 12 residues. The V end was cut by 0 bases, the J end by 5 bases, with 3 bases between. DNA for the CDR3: TGTGCTAGTGGTTTGGTGGAAGATACGCAGTATTTT. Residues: CASGLVEDTQYF.

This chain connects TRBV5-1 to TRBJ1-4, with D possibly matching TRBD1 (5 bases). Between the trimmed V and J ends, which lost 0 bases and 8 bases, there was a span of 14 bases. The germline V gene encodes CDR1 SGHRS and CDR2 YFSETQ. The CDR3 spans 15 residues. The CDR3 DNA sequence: TGCGCCAGCAGCTTGGCTAGAGACAGTCAGGAAAAACTGTTTTTT. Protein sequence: CASSLARDSQEKLFF.

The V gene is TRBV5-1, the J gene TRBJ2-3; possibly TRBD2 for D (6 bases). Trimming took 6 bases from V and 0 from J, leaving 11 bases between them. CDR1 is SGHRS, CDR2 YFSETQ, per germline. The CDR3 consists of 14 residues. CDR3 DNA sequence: TGCGCCAGCACAAGACTAGAGAGCACAGATACGCAGTATTTT. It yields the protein CASTRLESTDTQYF.

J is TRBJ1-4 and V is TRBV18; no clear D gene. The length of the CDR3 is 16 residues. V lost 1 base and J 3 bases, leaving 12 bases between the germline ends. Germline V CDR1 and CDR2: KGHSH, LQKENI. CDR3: CASSPLPQGANEKLFF. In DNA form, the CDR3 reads TGTGCCAGCTCACCACTACCACAAGGAGCTAATGAAAAACTGTTTTTT.

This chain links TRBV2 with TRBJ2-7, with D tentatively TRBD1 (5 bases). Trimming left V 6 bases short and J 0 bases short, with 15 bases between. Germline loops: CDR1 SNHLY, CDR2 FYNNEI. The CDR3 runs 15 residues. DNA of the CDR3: TGTGCCAGCAGCTGGGGCAGTTCTTACTCCTACGAGCAGTACTTC. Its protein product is CASSWGSSYSYEQYF. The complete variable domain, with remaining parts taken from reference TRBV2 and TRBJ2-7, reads EPEVTQTPSHQVTQMGQEVILRCVPISNHLYFYWYRQILGQKVEFLVSFYNNEISEKSEIFDDQFSVERPDGSNFTLKIRSTKLEDSAMYFCASSWGSSYSYEQYFGPGTRLTVT.

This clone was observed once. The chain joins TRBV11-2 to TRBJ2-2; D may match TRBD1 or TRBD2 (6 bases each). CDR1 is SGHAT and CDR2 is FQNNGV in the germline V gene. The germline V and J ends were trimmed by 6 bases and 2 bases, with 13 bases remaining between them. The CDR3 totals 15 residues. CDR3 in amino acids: CASRLGGHNTGELFF. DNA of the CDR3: TGTGCCAGCAGGCTCGGGGGCCATAACACCGGGGAGCTGTTTTTT.

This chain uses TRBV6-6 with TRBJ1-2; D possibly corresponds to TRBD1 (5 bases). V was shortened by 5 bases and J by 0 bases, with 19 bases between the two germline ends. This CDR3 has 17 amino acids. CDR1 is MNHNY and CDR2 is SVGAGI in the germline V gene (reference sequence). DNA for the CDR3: TGTGCCAGCAGTCCGTCTGGGGGTGGGGCTACTAACTATGGCTACACCTTC. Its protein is CASSPSGGGATNYGYTF.

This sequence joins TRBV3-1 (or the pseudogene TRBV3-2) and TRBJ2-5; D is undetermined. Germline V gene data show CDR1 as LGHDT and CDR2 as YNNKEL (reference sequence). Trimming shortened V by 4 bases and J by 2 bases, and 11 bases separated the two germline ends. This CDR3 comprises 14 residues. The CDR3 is CASSPDLPQETQYF. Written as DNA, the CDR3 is TGTGCCAGCAGCCCGGACCTTCCTCAAGAGACCCAGTACTTC.

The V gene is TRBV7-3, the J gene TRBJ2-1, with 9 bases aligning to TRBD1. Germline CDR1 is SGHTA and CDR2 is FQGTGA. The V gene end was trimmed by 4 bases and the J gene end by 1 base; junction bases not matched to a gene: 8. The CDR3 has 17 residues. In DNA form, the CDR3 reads TGTGCCAGCAGCTCGCCCGCCGGGACAGGGTCCTACAATGAGCAGTTCTTC. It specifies CASSSPAGTGSYNEQFF.

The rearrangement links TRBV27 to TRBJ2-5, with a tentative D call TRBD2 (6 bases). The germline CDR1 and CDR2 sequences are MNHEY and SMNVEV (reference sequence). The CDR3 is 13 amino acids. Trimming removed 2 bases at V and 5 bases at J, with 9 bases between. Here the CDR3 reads CASSLAGWETQYF. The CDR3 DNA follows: TGTGCCAGCAGTTTAGCGGGGTGGGAGACCCAGTACTTC.

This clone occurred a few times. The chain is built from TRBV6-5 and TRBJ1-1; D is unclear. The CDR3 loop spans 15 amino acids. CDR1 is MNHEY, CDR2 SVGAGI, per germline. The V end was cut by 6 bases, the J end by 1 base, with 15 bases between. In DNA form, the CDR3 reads TGTGCCAGCAGCGACCGAGCGAGCAGGAACACTGAAGCTTTCTTT. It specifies CASSDRASRNTEAFF.

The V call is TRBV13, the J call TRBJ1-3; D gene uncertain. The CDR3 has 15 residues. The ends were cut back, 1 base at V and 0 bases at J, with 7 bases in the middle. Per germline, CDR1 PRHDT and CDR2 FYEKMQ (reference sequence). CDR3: CASSLATVSGNTIYF. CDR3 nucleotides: TGTGCCAGCAGCTTAGCTACGGTCTCTGGAAACACCATATATTTT.

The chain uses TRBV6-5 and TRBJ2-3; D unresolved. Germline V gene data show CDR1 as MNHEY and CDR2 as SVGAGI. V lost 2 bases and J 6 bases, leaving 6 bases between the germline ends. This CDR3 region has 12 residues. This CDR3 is CASSYPGDTQYF. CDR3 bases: TGTGCCAGCAGTTACCCCGGGGATACGCAGTATTTT.